This T cell receptor (beta chain) was identified during a study of blood T cell repertoires in COVID-19. Overall study context: Some COVID-19 samples were acute and others convalescent; all came from the United States, Italy and Spain. PBMCs, B-cell-depleted T cells, or T cells provided the cDNA or gDNA that made up the material.

In the original analysis: It was from reference gene primer amplification that nucleated cell counts were estimated. Data came from immunoSEQ multiplex PCR; TCRdb stores just in-frame clones and leaves some out. The V and J calls and clone size are taken from that table; D and trimming were inferred from the DNA. The data show about 78,000 clones, roughly 88% seen once. The source material was peripheral blood. The clonotype was recovered from a woman between 45 and 65 years old in a cohort sampled during active COVID-19.

The CDR3 reads CASSRPGSPYTF. CDR3 DNA sequence: TGTGCCAGCAGCCGCCCTGGGAGCCCTTACACCTTC. This sequence joins TRBV7-9 and TRBJ1-2; D gene ambiguous. The CDR3 is 12 amino acids. Per germline, CDR1 SEHNR and CDR2 FQNEAQ (reference sequence). V lost 5 bases and J lost 11, with 15 bases in between.